Below are 24 T cell receptor beta chains sequenced from a single sample in a study of T cell repertoires in cytomegalovirus infection. Their specific antigens are unknown. In TCRdb, the reads were re-called with MiXCR into one record per CDR3 protein. The repertoire consists of about 160,000 distinct CDR3 sequences, with about 22% occurring once and the leading ten covering roughly 25%. Sequenced here: CD8+ T cells from cultured PBMCs, sampled from culture after CMV antigen stimulation. The receptors derive from a human donor in good health (CMV status not recorded). Some clones in this sample may be carry-over from other donors' samples.

This rearrangement joins TRBV9 to TRBJ2-7; D is unresolved. The CDR3 has 14 residues. V dropped 0 bases and J dropped 2 bases, with 9 bases sitting between them. The germline gives CDR1 SGDLS, CDR2 YYNGEE. Here the CDR3 reads CASSVAYGAYEQYF. CDR3 nucleotides: TGTGCCAGCAGCGTAGCTTACGGAGCCTACGAGCAGTACTTC.

This clonotype was seen many times. V and J are TRBV7-9 and TRBJ1-4; 7 nucleotides agree with TRBD1. Germline V gene lookup returns CDR1 SEHNR and CDR2 FQNEAQ (reference sequence). This CDR3 spans 15 amino acids. The V segment lost 2 bases and the J segment 8 bases; nucleotides outside the gene matches: 8. In DNA, the CDR3 is TGTGCCAGCAGCTTATCCTCCACAGGGGAAGAAAAACTGTTTTTT. Its protein product is CASSLSSTGEEKLFF.

In its sample, this clonotype was seen a few times. The V call is TRBV6-1, the J call TRBJ1-1; D might be TRBD1 (5 bases). The CDR3 sequence is 14 residues long. The V end lost 2 bases, the J end lost 6 bases, and 13 bases lay between the germline ends. Germline-derived CDR1 and CDR2 are MNHNS and SASEGT. CDR3: CASSELGAGAEAFF. DNA for the CDR3: TGTGCCAGCAGTGAATTGGGCGCGGGGGCTGAAGCTTTCTTT.

The chain recombines TRBV5-1 with TRBJ1-2; a possible D gene is TRBD1 (6 bases). Trimming shortened V by 4 bases and J by 3 bases, and 25 bases separated the two germline ends. This CDR3 contains 18 residues. Germline V gene lookup returns CDR1 SGHRS and CDR2 YFSETQ. The CDR3 DNA is TGCGCCAGCAGCGCCGCTATAAGAATTGCAGGGGCGGACTATGGCTACACCTTC. Translated: CASSAAIRIAGADYGYTF.

The chain joins TRBV4-3 to TRBJ2-5; TRBD1 matches at 8 bases. The CDR3 spans 15 residues. Trimming took 0 bases from V and 5 from J; bases not matched to a gene: 5. Germline V gene sequence: CDR1 LGHNA, CDR2 YSLEER. As DNA, the CDR3 is TGCGCCAGCAGCCAAGATAGACAGGGGAGGGAGACCCAGTACTTC. Its protein product is CASSQDRQGRETQYF.

This clonotype was recorded a few times. J is TRBJ1-1 and V is TRBV6-5; D ambiguous. Trimming took 4 bases from V and 5 from J, leaving 11 bases between them. The CDR3 length is 13 residues. Germline V gives CDR1 MNHEY, CDR2 SVGAGI. CDR3: CASSWTGRTEAFF. CDR3 nucleotide sequence: TGTGCCAGCAGTTGGACCGGGAGGACTGAAGCTTTCTTT.

The chain carries TRBV11-2 and TRBJ2-1, with D possibly TRBD2 on 5 matching bases. This CDR3 contains 16 residues. Deletions cut 5 bases from V and 0 bases from J, with 14 bases between. CDR1 SGHAT and CDR2 FQNNGV come from the germline V gene. The CDR3 coding sequence is TGTGCCAGCAGCCTTATGGACTTGAGCTCCTACAATGAGCAGTTCTTC. Residues: CASSLMDLSSYNEQFF.

This clonotype has a handful of counts. This chain connects TRBV7-8 to TRBJ1-1; TRBD1 agrees at 7 bases. After removal of 3 bases from V and 3 bases from J, the junction contained 7 bases not matched to a gene. This CDR3 is 15 amino acids long. The germline CDR1 and CDR2 sequences are SGHVS and FQNEAQ. CDR3 region: CASSFYRGEDTEAFF. As DNA, the CDR3 is TGTGCCAGCAGCTTTTACAGGGGAGAGGACACTGAAGCTTTCTTT.

The chain is built from TRBV7-6 and TRBJ2-3, with D tentatively TRBD1 or TRBD2 (5 bases each). CDR1 and CDR2 (germline): SGHVS, FNYEAQ. The CDR3 extends over 17 amino acids. Between the trimmed V and J ends, which lost 5 bases and 2 bases, there was a span of 20 bases. The CDR3 DNA follows: TGTGCCAGCAGCCGCATTGCCGGGACCAGACTCACAGATACGCAGTATTTT. This sequence encodes CASSRIAGTRLTDTQYF. Full variable domain (remainder filled in from reference TRBV7-6 and TRBJ2-3): GAGVSQSPRYKVTKRGQDVALRCDPISGHVSLYWYRQALGQGPEFLTYFNYEAQQDKSGLPNDRFSAERPEGSISTLTIQRTEQRDSAMYRCASSRIAGTRLTDTQYFGPGTRLTVL.

This clonotype occurred a few times. The chain employs TRBV7-9 and TRBJ1-2, with D tentatively TRBD1 (5 bases). The germline V gene encodes CDR1 SEHNR and CDR2 FQNEAQ (reference sequence). V dropped 5 bases and J dropped 0 bases, with 19 bases sitting between them. The CDR3 is 17 amino acids. The CDR3: CASSPVGAALTNYGYTF. The DNA for the CDR3 is TGTGCCAGCAGCCCAGTTGGGGCAGCACTCACTAACTATGGCTACACCTTC.

This clonotype turned up a few times. The chain carries TRBV4-1 and TRBJ2-5; weak D call: TRBD2 (6 bases). The CDR3 runs 16 residues. V lost 0 bases and J lost 5, with 16 bases in between. Germline CDR1 and CDR2: MGHRA and YSYEKL. The CDR3: CASSQDRFGGRETQYF. DNA of the CDR3: TGCGCCAGCAGCCAAGATAGGTTTGGAGGGAGGGAGACCCAGTACTTC.

The sample holds a few counts of this clonotype. This rearrangement joins TRBV7-2 to TRBJ1-1; 9 bases are a match to TRBD1. Germline-derived CDR1 and CDR2 are SGHTA and FQGNSA. CDR3 length equals 13 residues. V lost 7 bases to trimming and J lost 4 bases; unmatched junction nucleotides: 4. CDR3 DNA: TGTGCCAGCACCAGGGACAGGGTCACTGAAGCTTTCTTT. Encoded protein: CASTRDRVTEAFF.

The chain recombines TRBV7-9 with TRBJ1-1; D not resolved. The germline V and J ends were trimmed by 1 base and 5 bases, with 8 bases remaining between them. Germline V gene lookup returns CDR1 SEHNR and CDR2 FQNEAQ (reference sequence). The CDR3 contains 13 residues. The CDR3 sequence: CASSLVTQTEAFF. CDR3 bases: TGTGCCAGCAGCTTAGTCACCCAAACTGAAGCTTTCTTT.

This chain joins TRBV7-6 and TRBJ2-2, with 7 positions matching TRBD1. In germline, CDR1 is SGHVS, CDR2 FNYEAQ. CDR3 length equals 14 residues. The ends lost 6 bases at V and 3 bases at J; junction bases unmatched: 4. The CDR3 reads CASSFTGDTGELFF. DNA for the CDR3: TGTGCCAGCAGTTTTACAGGGGACACCGGGGAGCTGTTTTTT.

This clonotype was detected a few times. The rearrangement links TRBV6-2 or TRBV6-3 to TRBJ1-2; D is ambiguous. The V gene's germline CDR1 is MNHEY and CDR2 SVGEGT. This CDR3 contains 13 residues. With 3 bases removed from V and 5 bases from J, the gap between germline ends came to 10 bases. CDR3: CASSYEVEYGYTF. Here the CDR3 DNA reads TGTGCCAGCAGTTATGAGGTCGAATATGGCTACACCTTC.

This clonotype was seen many times. The chain is built from TRBV12-3 or TRBV12-4 and TRBJ2-2; perhaps D is TRBD1 or TRBD2 (5 bases each). The V gene lost 3 bases and the J gene lost 4 bases, with 12 bases spanning the gap. This CDR3 comprises 15 residues. The CDR3 is CASSLGRLPTGELFF. CDR3 in DNA: TGTGCCAGCAGTTTGGGACGCTTACCCACCGGGGAGCTGTTTTTT.

This clonotype has more than one count but fewer than ten. The chain combines TRBV19 with TRBJ1-1; weak D call: TRBD1 (5 bases). Germline CDR1 reads LNHDA; CDR2 reads SQIVND (reference sequence). The CDR3 contains 16 residues. V lost 2 bases to trimming and J lost 2 bases, with 15 bases between them. Here the CDR3 DNA reads TGTGCCAGTAGTATAACCGGGGCAGGCCCTAACACTGAAGCTTTCTTT. Its protein is CASSITGAGPNTEAFF.

This clonotype was counted a few times. The V call is TRBV28, the J call TRBJ2-1; 12 positions agree with TRBD2. The trim removed 3 bases at V and 9 bases at J, leaving 6 bases unmatched. Germline V gene lookup returns CDR1 MDHEN and CDR2 SYDVKM. The CDR3 is 15 amino acids. CDR3 protein: CASSLLAGGFGEQFF. The CDR3 DNA reads TGTGCCAGCAGTTTGCTAGCGGGGGGGTTCGGTGAGCAGTTCTTC. The full variable domain, in which reference TRBV28 and TRBJ2-1 provide the parts outside the CDR3, is DVKVTQSSRYLVKRTGEKVFLECVQDMDHENMFWYRQDPGLGLRLIYFSYDVKMKEKGDIPEGYSVSREKKERFSLILESASTNQTSMYLCASSLLAGGFGEQFFGPGTRLTVL.

V and J are TRBV6-2 or TRBV6-3 and TRBJ2-7; TRBD1 might be the D (5 bases). The length of the CDR3 is 16 residues. Germline V gene sequence: CDR1 MNHEY, CDR2 SVGEGT. V gave up 4 bases and J gave up 2 bases, with 18 bases separating them. The CDR3 loop is CASSSRRGGGPYEQYF. The CDR3 nucleotides are TGTGCCAGCAGTTCCCGAAGGGGCGGTGGACCCTACGAGCAGTACTTC.

The chain recombines TRBV7-9 with TRBJ2-7; D is possibly TRBD1 (6 bases). This CDR3 is 14 amino acids long. V lost 5 bases and J lost 8, with 19 bases in between. CDR1 and CDR2 from the germline V gene are SEHNR and FQNEAQ (reference sequence). The CDR3 nucleotides are TGTGCCAGCAGCGCCGGGACACAGAGATACAAGCAGTACTTC. Its translation is CASSAGTQRYKQYF. The variable domain in full, completed from reference TRBV7-9 and TRBJ2-7, reads DTGVSQNPRHKITKRGQNVTFRCDPISEHNRLYWYRQTLGQGPEFLTYFQNEAQLEKSRLLSDRFSAERPKGSFSTLEIQRTEQGDSAMYLCASSAGTQRYKQYFGPGTRLTVT.

The rearrangement joins TRBV7-2 to TRBJ2-5, with D possibly TRBD1 on 8 matching bases. V was clipped by 4 bases and J by 5 bases, with 20 bases between them. CDR1 is SGHTA, CDR2 FQGNSA, per germline. The CDR3 is 16 amino acids. The CDR3 DNA follows: TGTGCCAGCAGCTCCCCGGACAGGGAGGGTAGCGAGACCCAGTACTTC. Its translation is CASSSPDREGSETQYF.

V usage is TRBV6-6 and J usage is TRBJ1-5; D is perhaps TRBD1 (5 bases). CDR1 and CDR2 (germline): MNHNY, SVGAGI (reference sequence). The CDR3 extends over 16 amino acids. Trimming took off 0 bases at V and 4 bases at J, with 13 bases between the two ends. DNA of the CDR3: TGTGCCAGCAGTTACTCGACAGAGCACTTTAATCAGCCCCAGCATTTT. This sequence encodes CASSYSTEHFNQPQHF.

This clonotype has just a few counts. Just one base apart from a much larger clone, this may be a read error. The chain couples TRBV6-6 to TRBJ2-1, with 7 bases that match TRBD2. This CDR3 is 13 amino acids long. The germline CDR1 and CDR2 sequences are MNHNY and SVGAGI (reference sequence). In DNA, the CDR3 is TGTGCCGGCAGTTACTCGGGGGGCAATGAGCAGTTCTTC. Amino acid sequence: CAGSYSGGNEQFF.

This clonotype was seen many times. V is TRBV7-8 and J is TRBJ1-2, with 7 bases that match TRBD1. Germline V lookup: CDR1 SGHVS, CDR2 FQNEAQ. The CDR3 is 15 amino acids. V gave up 0 bases and J gave up 3 bases; unmatched junction bases: 4. The CDR3 is CASSLALDRDYGYTF. CDR3 sequence (DNA): TGTGCCAGCAGCTTAGCGCTAGACAGGGACTATGGCTACACCTTC.